This T cell receptor beta chain was captured in a study of blood T cell repertoires in COVID-19. For the study at large: The United States, Italy and Spain were the sources of the acute and convalescent COVID-19 samples.

Using immunoSEQ multiplex PCR, the repertoire was profiled, and TCRdb retains in-frame clones only, with some absent. This sample carries under 250,000 clones, approximately 86% of them seen once, and the ten largest clones take roughly 0.7%. This clone has a handful of counts. Trimming took off 4 bases at V and 2 bases at J, with 14 bases between the two ends. In germline, CDR1 is GTSNPN, CDR2 SVGIG (reference sequence). This CDR3 has 14 residues. The TCR comes from a man in his forties or fifties with acute or convalescent COVID-19. Sequences were obtained from peripheral blood. The J gene is TRBJ1-1, the V gene TRBV30; D is unresolved. The DNA of the CDR3 is TGTGCCTGGACCTCGAGGAGGGTAAACACTGAAGCTTTCTTT. Its protein is CAWTSRRVNTEAFF. The entire variable domain, with the rest obtained from reference TRBV30 and TRBJ1-1, is as follows: SQTIHQWPATLVQPVGSPLSLECTVEGTSNPNLYWYRQAAGRGLQLLFYSVGIGQISSEVPQNLSASRPQDRQFILSSKKLLLSDSGFYLCAWTSRRVNTEAFFGQGTRLTVV.